The entry below describes one TCR beta chain. The sample comes from a study of T cell changes during pregnancy in multiple sclerosis. Only in-frame clones appear in the TCRdb table, and some are missing; sequencing was by immunoSEQ multiplex PCR. The sample yields roughly 100,000 clones, 75% to 95% seen once. Trimming stripped 5 bases from V and 9 bases from J, with 8 bases between. CDR3 size: 11 residues. Looked up from germline, CDR1 is SGHTA and CDR2 is FQGNSA. This clonotype was obtained from a female donor in good health, enrolled as a control in a pregnancy study. This rearrangement joins TRBV7-2 to TRBJ2-1; D gene uncertain. The sample in question was peripheral blood, obtained after pregnancy. CDR3 loop: CASSQSFEQFF. DNA for the CDR3: TGTGCCAGCAGCCAGTCCTTTGAGCAGTTCTTC.